This T cell receptor (beta chain) was observed in a study of blood T cell repertoires in COVID-19. The overall study: COVID-19 samples from acute and convalescent phases originated in the United States, Italy and Spain. Sources were T cells, B-cell-depleted T cells, or PBMCs; the material itself was cDNA or gDNA.

Authors' methods: Nucleated cell counts were estimated from reference gene primer amplification. TCRdb keeps only in-frame clones here, not all; method: immunoSEQ multiplex PCR. The V and J calls and clone size are taken from that table; D and trimming were inferred from the DNA. This sample has roughly 99,000 clones; about four fifths occur once, and the top ten carry roughly 20%. Trimming stripped 3 bases from V and 2 bases from J, with 8 bases between. The CDR3 totals 13 residues. The germline V gene has CDR1 ENHRY and CDR2 SYGVKD. What was sequenced was peripheral blood. The source is a woman over 75 with active or convalescent COVID-19. V gene TRBV10-3 combines with J gene TRBJ2-7; maybe TRBD1 (5 bases). CDR3 in DNA: TGTGCCATCAGTGAAAGGGGCCCCTACGAGCAGTACTTC. It specifies CAISERGPYEQYF.